The text below deals with one TCR beta chain. These data belong to a study of blood T cell repertoires in COVID-19. Study in general: Acute and convalescent COVID-19 samples came from the United States, Italy and Spain. T cells, B-cell-depleted T cells, or PBMCs provided the cDNA or gDNA that served as material.

The CDR3 consists of 17 residues. The germline V gene encodes CDR1 MNHEY and CDR2 SMNVEV (reference sequence). The V and J ends lost 3 bases and 0 bases, in that order; junction bases with no gene match: 10. Authors' methods: Reference gene primer amplification yielded estimated nucleated cell counts. Sequencing used immunoSEQ multiplex PCR; TCRdb keeps in-frame clones, though not all of them. V and J calls and clone size are as listed in that table; D and trimming were resolved from the DNA. The sample includes under 45,000 clones, around 90% seen only once; the top ten take roughly 0.37%. The clonotype originates from a human donor in a cohort sampled during active COVID-19. The sequenced sample was peripheral blood. The rearrangement joins TRBV27 to TRBJ2-7; 8 nucleotides agree with TRBD2. CDR3 in DNA: TGTGCCAGCAGTTTGGTGGGTGCGGGGGGAGCCTCCTACGAGCAGTACTTC. Its translation is CASSLVGAGGASYEQYF.